The clone carrying this T cell receptor beta chain was seen more than once but under ten times. In the authors' workflow: Nucleated cell counts were estimated from reference gene primer amplification. The method was immunoSEQ multiplex PCR; TCRdb's version includes in-frame clones alone and lacks a portion of them. V, J and clone size derive from that table, while D and trimming were established from the DNA sequence. This sample carries 200,000 to 300,000 clones, 65% to 90% of them seen once, and the ten largest clones take less than 2%. The sample comes from a study of blood T cell repertoires in COVID-19. Each participant's cohort was designated according to participant-reported clinical history. The germline V and J ends were trimmed by 1 base and 7 bases, with 19 bases remaining between them. Germline lookup yields CDR1 LGHDT and CDR2 YNNKEL (reference sequence). The CDR3 sequence is 16 residues long.

The sequence derives from a middle-aged man who had recovered from COVID-19. J is TRBJ1-2 and V is TRBV3-1 (or the pseudogene TRBV3-2), with D hard to call. The sample consisted of PBMCs or T cells enriched from blood (not recorded which). CDR3 loop: CASSQGASRQSSGYTF. The CDR3 nucleotides read TGTGCCAGCAGCCAAGGGGCAAGCCGACAATCCTCTGGCTACACCTTC.